The 17 T cell receptor beta chains presented below share a single source sample, sequenced in a study of blood T cell repertoires in COVID-19. The protocol was immunoSEQ multiplex PCR, while the TCRdb copy is restricted to in-frame clones and leaves out a portion. In the table there are approximately 100,000 clones, roughly 84% of which are singletons. The specimen was peripheral blood. These receptors all come from a human donor in a cohort sampled during active COVID-19.

The rearrangement uses TRBV9 and TRBJ2-2; unclear D gene. The CDR3 spans 16 residues. Deletions cut 0 bases from V and 4 bases from J, with 13 bases between. CDR1 SGDLS and CDR2 YYNGEE come from the germline V gene. This CDR3 reads CASSVGLVSVTGELFF. The CDR3 bases are TGTGCCAGCAGCGTAGGCCTAGTATCGGTCACCGGGGAGCTGTTTTTT.

This rearrangement joins TRBV7-9 to TRBJ1-1; D remains unclear. The CDR3 is 15 residues long. Trimming took 5 bases from V and 2 from J, leaving 15 bases between them. Looked up from germline, CDR1 is SEHNR and CDR2 is FQNEAQ (reference sequence). CDR3 DNA: TGTGCCAGCAGCGCCGGGCCGGGGATAAACACTGAAGCTTTCTTT. Its translation is CASSAGPGINTEAFF.

This chain links TRBV2 with TRBJ2-3, with a possible D match to TRBD2 (5 bases). Germline V gives CDR1 SNHLY, CDR2 FYNNEI. The CDR3 loop spans 14 amino acids. The V and J ends lost 5 bases and 4 bases respectively, with 13 bases between them. CDR3 sequence: CASSSIGSADTQYF. The CDR3 DNA sequence: TGTGCCAGCAGTTCCATCGGTAGCGCAGATACGCAGTATTTT.

In DNA form, the CDR3 reads TGCGCCAGCGTGGGACAGGGTAGGACTGAAGCTTTCTTT. Translation: CASVGQGRTEAFF. The V call is TRBV10-2, the J call TRBJ1-1; 9 bases are shared with TRBD1. CDR1 is WSHSY, CDR2 SAAADI, per germline. The CDR3 runs 13 residues. V lost 8 bases to trimming and J lost 5 bases; unmatched junction nucleotides: 6.

The chain combines TRBV5-4 with TRBJ1-2, with TRBD1 identical over 8 bases. Germline V CDR1 and CDR2: SGHNT, YYREEE (reference sequence). The CDR3 loop spans 13 amino acids. After removal of 4 bases from V and 4 bases from J, the junction contained 3 bases not matched to a gene. The CDR3 loop reads CASSADRAYGYTF. In DNA, the CDR3 is TGTGCCAGCAGCGCGGACAGGGCCTATGGCTACACCTTC.

The V and J genes are TRBV7-9 and TRBJ2-7; tentatively, D is TRBD2 (5 bases). Trimming cost V 4 bases and J 6 bases, with 13 bases left between them. The CDR3 length is 13 residues. Germline-derived CDR1 and CDR2 are SEHNR and FQNEAQ (reference sequence). The CDR3 is CASSSYLGSEQYF. Written as DNA, the CDR3 is TGTGCCAGCAGCTCATACCTTGGGAGCGAGCAGTACTTC.

This chain uses TRBV2 with TRBJ2-3, with unresolved D. Deletions cut 9 bases from V and 2 bases from J, with 9 bases between. The CDR3 runs 12 residues. Per germline, CDR1 SNHLY and CDR2 FYNNEI. The CDR3 sequence: CASRGYTDTQYF. The CDR3 DNA sequence: TGTGCCAGTCGCGGCTACACAGATACGCAGTATTTT.

V gene TRBV7-2 combines with J gene TRBJ2-7; tentatively, D is TRBD2 (6 bases). The CDR3 covers 17 residues. V was cut by 2 bases and J by 2 bases, with 19 bases left in between. Per germline, CDR1 SGHTA and CDR2 FQGNSA. The DNA of the CDR3 is TGTGCCAGCAGCTTATACGGGTTAGGAGGGAAAACCTACGAGCAGTACTTC. This sequence encodes CASSLYGLGGKTYEQYF. Drawing the rest from reference TRBV7-2 and TRBJ2-7, the complete variable domain is GAGVSQSPSNKVTEKGKDVELRCDPISGHTALYWYRQSLGQGLEFLIYFQGNSAPDKSGLPSDRFSAERTGGSVSTLTIQRTQQEDSAVYLCASSLYGLGGKTYEQYFGPGTRLTVT.

This chain uses TRBV5-8 with TRBJ1-4, with 8 bases matching TRBD1. After removal of 3 bases from V and 7 bases from J, the junction contained 17 bases not matched to a gene. The CDR3 is 18 amino acids. Per the germline V gene, CDR1 is SGHTS and CDR2 is YDEGEE. This CDR3 reads CASSSPRDRIQKSEKLFF. The DNA of the CDR3 is TGTGCCAGCAGCTCCCCCCGGGACAGGATTCAAAAGAGTGAAAAACTGTTTTTT.

A few counts support this clone. The chain carries TRBV10-1 and TRBJ2-2, with a possible D match to TRBD2 (5 bases). V was cut by 4 bases and J by 8 bases, with 8 bases left in between. The CDR3 covers 12 residues. Germline V lookup: CDR1 WNHNN, CDR2 SYGVQD (reference sequence). DNA for the CDR3: TGCGCCAGCAGTGGGCCGGGGGGGGAGCTGTTTTTT. Amino acid sequence: CASSGPGGELFF.

The V call is TRBV5-1, the J call TRBJ1-1; TRBD1 might be the D (5 bases). The CDR3 totals 13 residues. V dropped 5 bases and J dropped 2 bases, with 10 bases sitting between them. Germline assignment: CDR1 SGHRS and CDR2 YFSETQ. The CDR3 reads CASSPGLNTEAFF. In DNA, the CDR3 is TGCGCCAGCAGTCCGGGACTTAACACTGAAGCTTTCTTT. The complete variable domain, with remaining parts taken from reference TRBV5-1 and TRBJ1-1, reads KAGVTQTPRYLIKTRGQQVTLSCSPISGHRSVSWYQQTPGQGLQFLFEYFSETQRNKGNFPGRFSGRQFSNSRSEMNVSTLELGDSALYLCASSPGLNTEAFFGQGTRLTVV.

This clone has more than one count but fewer than ten. This sample also contains other DNA sequences that code for the same CDR3. This sequence joins TRBV3-1 (or the pseudogene TRBV3-2) and TRBJ1-6, with D possibly TRBD1 on 6 matching bases. The CDR3 contains 14 residues. Germline CDR1 is LGHDT and CDR2 is YNNKEL (reference sequence). V shed 1 base and J shed 8 bases, with 9 bases lying between them. The CDR3 DNA reads as TGTGCCAGCAGCCAAGTTACAGGGTATTCACCCCTCCACTTT. Encoded protein: CASSQVTGYSPLHF.

This chain connects TRBV7-9 to TRBJ2-3; TRBD2 matches 9 bases. The CDR3 is 15 amino acids. Germline CDR1 is SEHNR and CDR2 is FQNEAQ (reference sequence). V lost 5 bases and J lost 0; bases outside the gene matches: 3. CDR3 sequence reads: CASSISGGSTDTQYF. CDR3 DNA: TGTGCCAGCAGCATTAGCGGGGGAAGCACAGATACGCAGTATTTT.

The genes are TRBV5-4 and TRBJ2-1, with 10 bases matching TRBD2. Per germline, CDR1 SGHNT and CDR2 YYREEE (reference sequence). There are 12 residues in the CDR3. J lost 12 bases, V lost 4 bases, and 4 bases had no gene match. The CDR3 protein is CASSPVAGGQFF. CDR3 bases: TGTGCCAGCAGCCCTGTAGCGGGGGGGCAGTTCTTC.

This clone was seen once. This chain uses TRBV5-8 with TRBJ1-1; TRBD1 is a possible D gene (6 bases). Germline lookup yields CDR1 SGHTS and CDR2 YDEGEE. V was trimmed by 3 bases and J by 9 bases, leaving 15 bases between them. CDR3 length equals 13 residues. The chain's CDR3 is CASSSGGGAQAFF. Written as DNA, the CDR3 is TGTGCCAGCAGCTCCGGCGGGGGGGCGCAAGCTTTCTTT.

In nucleotides, the CDR3 is TGTGCCAGCAGCTTAAGGGGTGTTTCTAGCTACGAGCAGTACTTC. Its translation: CASSLRGVSSYEQYF. The chain links TRBV13 to TRBJ2-7; D possibly corresponds to TRBD1 (5 bases). This CDR3 spans 15 amino acids. Trimming took off 2 bases at V and 3 bases at J, with 14 bases between the two ends. Germline V gene data show CDR1 as PRHDT and CDR2 as FYEKMQ (reference sequence).

This clone was counted a single time. The gene calls are TRBV11-1 and TRBJ2-5, with D possibly being TRBD1 (6 bases). Trimming left V 2 bases short and J 5 bases short, with 9 bases between. The CDR3 runs 13 residues. CDR1 and CDR2 from the germline V gene are SGHAT and FQDESV (reference sequence). The DNA of the CDR3 is TGTGCCAGCAGCTTACAGGGGTGGGAGACCCAGTACTTC. This gives the protein CASSLQGWETQYF.